This T cell receptor beta chain was retrieved from a study of T cell responses to AZD1222 COVID-19 vaccine. The protocol was immunoSEQ multiplex PCR, while the TCRdb copy is restricted to in-frame clones and leaves out a portion. Of around 80,000 clones listed, about 85% are singletons. Germline lookup yields CDR1 SNHLY and CDR2 FYNNEI. The CDR3 is 13 residues long. Trimming cost V 9 bases and J 3 bases, with 12 bases left between them. Second-dose timings of about 4 or about 12 weeks were pooled. The gene calls are TRBV2 and TRBJ2-1, with D possibly matching TRBD2 (8 bases). This receptor was identified in an adult who received the AZD1222 COVID-19 vaccine. The starting material was peripheral blood, obtained 28 days after the second AZD1222 dose. CDR3 in DNA: TGTGCCAGTAGCGGGACAGTCTACAATGAGCAGTTCTTC. This sequence encodes CASSGTVYNEQFF.